This T cell receptor (beta chain) appears in the sequencing data of a study of a mutant IDH1 vaccine in newly diagnosed glioma (dated by TCRdb to the early 2020s). Background for the entire study: Vaccination was initiated 4-6 weeks after radiotherapy alone, or concurrently with temozolomide cycles in the chemotherapy-containing groups. The week-35 safety follow-up was designated visit V12, and the week-47 end of study was designated visit V13. Before enrollment, patients had received standard therapy of radiotherapy alone, temozolomide alone, or radiochemotherapy with temozolomide; most received the combination. Longitudinal TCRB deep sequencing was performed for about two dozen treated patients wherever samples were available for exploratory analyses. Of the 32 patients who were treated, about 60% were male and approximately 40% were female, and the mean age was about 37 years. Peripheral blood samples were drawn at six visits, namely V03 (baseline), V05, V07, V10, V12 and V13. Study-wide conclusions, independent of this receptor: Pseudoprogression appeared unrelated to alterations in the top peripheral T cell clonotypes detected by TCRB sequencing. Immune responses induced by the vaccine were seen in roughly 95% of patients across multiple MHC alleles. It was noted by the authors that analyses of patient blood samples could not be reproduced owing to sample limitations. PBMC samples for TCRB deep sequencing were selected based on availability.

V lost 5 bases and J lost 0 bases; the stretch between them is 8 bases long. Measured from the cysteine to the phenylalanine, the CDR3 is 13 residues long. The retained sequence is limited to the CDR3, 39 bases, with the frame set at the first base. The germline V gene encodes CDR1 MGHRA and CDR2 YSYEKL. This sample's time point label indicates: week 35, safety follow-up. A 20-mer mutant IDH1 peptide at 300 micrograms in Montanide made up each vaccine dose, which was injected subcutaneously together with topical imiquimod. Across visits V03 through V10, patients got a total of eight vaccinations, given in weeks 1, 3, 5, 7, 11, 15, 19 and 23. The donors had newly diagnosed IDH1-mutant astrocytomas of WHO grade 3 or 4 that showed loss of nuclear ATRX. The samples were drawn from NOA16, a multicentre, single-arm, open-label phase I trial in Germany that tested a mutant IDH1 peptide vaccine in humans for the first time. The DNeasy Blood and Tissue Kit was used to extract genomic DNA from EDTA blood for TCRB sequencing.

Comment on this clone: This receptor's antigen is unknown. Nothing much larger sits one base from this clone, and base qualities are not available.

Libraries were constructed by the immunoSEQ multiplex PCR assay. The hsTCRB Kit was used according to the manufacturer's protocol to amplify rearranged TCR beta chain sequences. An Illumina MiSeq was used to sequence the TCRB libraries. Turning to the authors' computational methods: Demultiplexing, trimming and gene mapping were performed with the kit vendor's proprietary platform. The immuneACCESS repertoire file appears here via TCRdb, limited to in-frame rearrangements. These files lack a portion of the clones; in checked studies, under half of the deficit traces to unresolved V genes, and the cause of the others is not known. V and J calls and clone size are copied from that table; D and trimming were computed from the DNA. A total of 50,000 to 70,000 clones appear in this sample, 85% to 90% of them only once. Clones ranked in the top ten supply 1.6% of the sample.

This specimen consisted of PBMCs, obtained from a glioma patient whose treatment included an IDH1 peptide vaccine. The V and J segments used are TRBV4-1 and TRBJ2-7; the D segment might be TRBD1 or TRBD2, since each matches 5 bases. The clonotype comes from a middle-aged man with glioma. The bases read TGCGCCAGCAGCAGGGACGGCTCCTACGAGCAGTACTTC. Protein translation: CASSRDGSYEQYF.